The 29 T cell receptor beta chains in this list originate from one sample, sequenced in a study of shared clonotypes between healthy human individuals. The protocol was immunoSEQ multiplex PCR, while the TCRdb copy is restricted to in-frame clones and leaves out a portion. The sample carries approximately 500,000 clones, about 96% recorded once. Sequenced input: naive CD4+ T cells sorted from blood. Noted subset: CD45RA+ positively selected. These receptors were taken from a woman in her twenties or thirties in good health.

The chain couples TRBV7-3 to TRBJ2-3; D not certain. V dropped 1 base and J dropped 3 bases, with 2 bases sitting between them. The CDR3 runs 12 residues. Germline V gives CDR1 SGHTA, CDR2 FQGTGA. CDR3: CASSLRTDTQYF. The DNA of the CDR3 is TGTGCCAGCAGCTTAAGGACAGATACGCAGTATTTT.

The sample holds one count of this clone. The CDR3 nucleotides read TGCGCCAGCAGCGTGGACAGTGGTGGCGGAAACACCATATATTTT. Residues: CASSVDSGGGNTIYF. The chain carries TRBV5-1 and TRBJ1-3, with a tentative D call TRBD1 (6 bases). From germline, CDR1 is SGHRS and CDR2 YFSETQ. CDR3 length: 15 residues. V dropped 4 bases and J dropped 4 bases, with 15 bases sitting between them.

The CDR3 sequence: CASRAGTSRTYEQYF. CDR3 in DNA: TGCGCCAGCAGGGCCGGGACTAGCAGAACCTACGAGCAGTACTTC. The chain is built from TRBV5-1 and TRBJ2-7; 9 bases align to TRBD2. The V and J ends lost 5 bases and 2 bases, in that order; junction bases with no gene match: 8. Germline V gene lookup returns CDR1 SGHRS and CDR2 YFSETQ. This CDR3 spans 15 amino acids.

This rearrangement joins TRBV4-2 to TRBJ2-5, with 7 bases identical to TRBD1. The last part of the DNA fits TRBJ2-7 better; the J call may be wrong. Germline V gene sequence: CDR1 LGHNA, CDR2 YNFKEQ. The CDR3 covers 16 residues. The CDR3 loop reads CASSQGTGGGIYEQYF. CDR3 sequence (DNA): TGTGCCAGCAGCCAAGGGACAGGTGGCGGAATATACGAGCAGTACTTC.

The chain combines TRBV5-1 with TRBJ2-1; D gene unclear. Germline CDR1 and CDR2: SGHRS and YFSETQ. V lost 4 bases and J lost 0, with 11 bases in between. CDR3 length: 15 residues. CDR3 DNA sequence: TGCGCCAGCAGCCCCGACACGTTCTCCTACAATGAGCAGTTCTTC. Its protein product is CASSPDTFSYNEQFF.

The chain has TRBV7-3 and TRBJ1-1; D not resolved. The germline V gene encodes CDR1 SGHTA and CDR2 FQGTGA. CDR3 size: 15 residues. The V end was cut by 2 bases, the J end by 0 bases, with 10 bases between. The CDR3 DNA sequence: TGTGCCAGCAGCTTAGCCGGGAACATGAACACTGAAGCTTTCTTT. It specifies CASSLAGNMNTEAFF.

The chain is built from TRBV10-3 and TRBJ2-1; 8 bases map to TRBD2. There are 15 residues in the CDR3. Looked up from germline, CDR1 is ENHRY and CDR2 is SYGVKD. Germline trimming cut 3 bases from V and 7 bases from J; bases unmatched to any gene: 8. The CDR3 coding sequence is TGTGCCATCAGTGATGAGAGCGGGAGTAGGAATGAGCAGTTCTTC. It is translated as CAISDESGSRNEQFF.

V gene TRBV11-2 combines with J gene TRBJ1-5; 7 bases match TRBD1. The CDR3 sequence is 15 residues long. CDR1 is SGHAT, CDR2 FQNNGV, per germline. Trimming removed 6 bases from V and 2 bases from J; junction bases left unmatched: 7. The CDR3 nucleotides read TGTGCCAGCAGTTCAACCGGACAGGGCAATCAGCCCCAGCATTTT. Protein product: CASSSTGQGNQPQHF.

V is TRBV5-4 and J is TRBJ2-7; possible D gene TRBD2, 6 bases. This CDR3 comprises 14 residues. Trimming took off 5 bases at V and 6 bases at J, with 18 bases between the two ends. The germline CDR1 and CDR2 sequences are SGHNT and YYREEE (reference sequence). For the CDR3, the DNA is TGTGCCAGCAGAAGAGGAGGGACCCTCGGCGAGCAGTACTTC. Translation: CASRRGGTLGEQYF.

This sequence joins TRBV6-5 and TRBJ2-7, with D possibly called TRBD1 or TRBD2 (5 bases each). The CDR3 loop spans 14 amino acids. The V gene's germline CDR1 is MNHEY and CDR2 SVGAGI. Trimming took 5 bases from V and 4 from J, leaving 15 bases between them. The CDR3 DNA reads TGTGCCAGCAGTACCGGGACCTTGGGATACGAGCAGTACTTC. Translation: CASSTGTLGYEQYF.

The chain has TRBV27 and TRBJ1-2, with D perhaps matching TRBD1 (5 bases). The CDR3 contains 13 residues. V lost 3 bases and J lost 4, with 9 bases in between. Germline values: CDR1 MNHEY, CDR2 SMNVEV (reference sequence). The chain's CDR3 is CASSFKGFYGYTF. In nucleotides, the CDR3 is TGTGCCAGCAGTTTTAAGGGGTTCTATGGCTACACCTTC.

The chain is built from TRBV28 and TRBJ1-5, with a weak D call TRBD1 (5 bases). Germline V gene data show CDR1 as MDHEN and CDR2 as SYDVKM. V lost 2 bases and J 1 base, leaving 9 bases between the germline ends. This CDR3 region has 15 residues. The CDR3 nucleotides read TGTGCCAGCAGTTTAGGGACCTGGAGCAATCAGCCCCAGCATTTT. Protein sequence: CASSLGTWSNQPQHF. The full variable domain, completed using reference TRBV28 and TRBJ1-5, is DVKVTQSSRYLVKRTGEKVFLECVQDMDHENMFWYRQDPGLGLRLIYFSYDVKMKEKGDIPEGYSVSREKKERFSLILESASTNQTSMYLCASSLGTWSNQPQHFGDGTRLSIL.

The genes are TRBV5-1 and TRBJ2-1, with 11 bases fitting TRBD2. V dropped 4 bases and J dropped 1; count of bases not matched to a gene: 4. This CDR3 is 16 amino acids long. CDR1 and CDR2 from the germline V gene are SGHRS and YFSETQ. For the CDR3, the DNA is TGCGCCAGCAGCACCCGGACTAGCGGGTCCTACAATGAGCAGTTCTTC. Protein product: CASSTRTSGSYNEQFF.

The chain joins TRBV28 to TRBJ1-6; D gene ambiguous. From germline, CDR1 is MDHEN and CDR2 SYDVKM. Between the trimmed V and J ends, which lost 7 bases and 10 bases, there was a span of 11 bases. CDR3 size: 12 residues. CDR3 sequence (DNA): TGTGCCAGCATGAGTACAATGTCACCCCTCCACTTT. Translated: CASMSTMSPLHF. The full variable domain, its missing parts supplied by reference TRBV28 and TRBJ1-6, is DVKVTQSSRYLVKRTGEKVFLECVQDMDHENMFWYRQDPGLGLRLIYFSYDVKMKEKGDIPEGYSVSREKKERFSLILESASTNQTSMYLCASMSTMSPLHFGNGTRLTVT.

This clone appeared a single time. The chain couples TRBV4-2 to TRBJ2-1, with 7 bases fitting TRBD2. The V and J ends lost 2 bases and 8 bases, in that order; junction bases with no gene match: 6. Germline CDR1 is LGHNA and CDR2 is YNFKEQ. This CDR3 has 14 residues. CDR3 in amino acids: CASSQRTSTHEQFF. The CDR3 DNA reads TGTGCCAGCAGCCAACGGACTAGTACACATGAGCAGTTCTTC.

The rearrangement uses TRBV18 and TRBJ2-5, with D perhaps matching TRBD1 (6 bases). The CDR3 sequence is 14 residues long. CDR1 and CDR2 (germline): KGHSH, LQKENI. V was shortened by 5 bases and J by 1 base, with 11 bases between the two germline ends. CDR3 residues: CASSLGHRQETQYF. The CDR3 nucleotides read TGTGCCAGCTCATTGGGACACCGCCAAGAGACCCAGTACTTC.

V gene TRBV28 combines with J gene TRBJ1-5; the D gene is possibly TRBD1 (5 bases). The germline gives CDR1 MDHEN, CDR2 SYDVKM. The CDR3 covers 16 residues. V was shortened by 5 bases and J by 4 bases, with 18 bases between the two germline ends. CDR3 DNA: TGTGCCAGCAGTACGAGAGGGACGGCCTCTAATCAGCCCCAGCATTTT. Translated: CASSTRGTASNQPQHF.

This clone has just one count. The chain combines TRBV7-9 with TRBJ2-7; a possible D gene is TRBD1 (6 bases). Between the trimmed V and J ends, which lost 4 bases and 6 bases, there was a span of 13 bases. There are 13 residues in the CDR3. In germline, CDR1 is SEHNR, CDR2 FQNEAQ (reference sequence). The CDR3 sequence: CASSSNRVAEQYF. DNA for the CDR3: TGTGCCAGCAGCTCAAACAGGGTTGCCGAGCAGTACTTC.

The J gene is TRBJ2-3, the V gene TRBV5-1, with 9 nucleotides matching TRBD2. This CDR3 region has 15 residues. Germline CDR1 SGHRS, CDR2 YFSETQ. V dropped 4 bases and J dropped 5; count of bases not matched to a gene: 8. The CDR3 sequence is CASSGWASGEDTQYF. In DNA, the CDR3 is TGCGCCAGCAGCGGGTGGGCTAGCGGGGAAGATACGCAGTATTTT.

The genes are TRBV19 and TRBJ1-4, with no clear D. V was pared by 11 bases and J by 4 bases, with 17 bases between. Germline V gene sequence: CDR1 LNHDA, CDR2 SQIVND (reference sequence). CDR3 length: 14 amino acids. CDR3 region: CAAGDAQHNEKLFF. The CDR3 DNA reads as TGTGCCGCGGGCGATGCACAACATAATGAAAAACTGTTTTTT.

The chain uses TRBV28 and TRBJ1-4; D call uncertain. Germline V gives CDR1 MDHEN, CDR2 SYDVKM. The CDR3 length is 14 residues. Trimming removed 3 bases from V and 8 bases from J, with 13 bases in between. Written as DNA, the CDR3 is TGTGCCAGCAGTTTGGCCCCGACGGTAGAAAAACTGTTTTTT. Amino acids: CASSLAPTVEKLFF.

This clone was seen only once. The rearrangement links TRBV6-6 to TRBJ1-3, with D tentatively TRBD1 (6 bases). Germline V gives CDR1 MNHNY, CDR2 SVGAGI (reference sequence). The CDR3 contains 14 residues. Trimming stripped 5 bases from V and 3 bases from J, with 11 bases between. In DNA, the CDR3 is TGTGCCAGCAGTACGGGGGCTGATGGAAACACCATATATTTT. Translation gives CASSTGADGNTIYF.

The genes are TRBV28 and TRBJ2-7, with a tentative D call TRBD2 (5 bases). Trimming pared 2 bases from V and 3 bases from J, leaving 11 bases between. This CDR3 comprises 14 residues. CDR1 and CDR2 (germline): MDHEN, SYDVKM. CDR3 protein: CASSLQADHYEQYF. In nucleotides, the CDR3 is TGTGCCAGCAGTTTACAAGCGGACCACTACGAGCAGTACTTC.

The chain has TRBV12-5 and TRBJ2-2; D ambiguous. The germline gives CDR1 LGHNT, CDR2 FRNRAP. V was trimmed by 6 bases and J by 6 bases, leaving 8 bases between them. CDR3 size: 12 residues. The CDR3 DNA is TGTGCTAGTGGCTCGGTGGCCGGGGAGCTGTTTTTT. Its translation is CASGSVAGELFF.

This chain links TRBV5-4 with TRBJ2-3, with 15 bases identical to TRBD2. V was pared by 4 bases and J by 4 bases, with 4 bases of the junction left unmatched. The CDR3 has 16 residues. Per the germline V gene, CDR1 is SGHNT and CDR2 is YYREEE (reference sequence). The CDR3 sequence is CASSPGLAGGSDTQYF. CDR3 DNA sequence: TGTGCCAGCAGCCCGGGACTAGCGGGAGGTTCAGATACGCAGTATTTT.

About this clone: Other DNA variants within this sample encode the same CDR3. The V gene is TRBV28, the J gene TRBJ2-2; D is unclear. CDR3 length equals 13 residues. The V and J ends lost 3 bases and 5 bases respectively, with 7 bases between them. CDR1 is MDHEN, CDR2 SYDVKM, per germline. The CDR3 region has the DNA TGTGCCAGCAGTTTCTCACCGACCGGGGAGCTGTTTTTT. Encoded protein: CASSFSPTGELFF.

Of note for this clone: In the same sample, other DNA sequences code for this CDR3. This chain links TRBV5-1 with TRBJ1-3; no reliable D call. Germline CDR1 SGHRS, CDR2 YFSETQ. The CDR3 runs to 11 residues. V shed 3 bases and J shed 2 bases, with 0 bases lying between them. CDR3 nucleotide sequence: TGCGCCAGCAGCTCTGGAAACACCATATATTTT. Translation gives CASSSGNTIYF.

CDR3 nucleotides: TGTGCCAGCAGCTTCCGGTTGGGGTCCGGTCAGCCCCAGCATTTT. Translating gives CASSFRLGSGQPQHF. The V and J genes are TRBV7-2 and TRBJ1-5; no clear D gene. The CDR3 runs to 15 residues. Trimming took 3 bases from V and 6 from J, leaving 15 bases between them. Germline loops: CDR1 SGHTA, CDR2 FQGNSA.

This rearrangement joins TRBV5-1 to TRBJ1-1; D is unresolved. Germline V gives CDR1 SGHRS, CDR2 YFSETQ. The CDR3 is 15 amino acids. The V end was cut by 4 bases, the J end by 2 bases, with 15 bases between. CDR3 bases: TGCGCCAGCAGCCTGATTGGGCGAATTAACACTGAAGCTTTCTTT. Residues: CASSLIGRINTEAFF. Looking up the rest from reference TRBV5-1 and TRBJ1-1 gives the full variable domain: KAGVTQTPRYLIKTRGQQVTLSCSPISGHRSVSWYQQTPGQGLQFLFEYFSETQRNKGNFPGRFSGRQFSNSRSEMNVSTLELGDSALYLCASSLIGRINTEAFFGQGTRLTVV.